The 29 T cell receptor beta chains in this list originate from one sample, sequenced in a study of blood T cell repertoires in COVID-19. Profiled with immunoSEQ multiplex PCR; TCRdb holds only in-frame clones, not every one. The sample lists around 290,000 clones, 75% to 95% occurring once. Sequencing used PBMCs or T cells enriched from blood (not recorded which). Receptors were obtained from a woman aged 25 to 39 who had recovered from COVID-19.

The rearrangement uses TRBV7-9 and TRBJ1-1; D not certain. With 1 base removed from V and 5 bases from J, the gap between germline ends came to 14 bases. This CDR3 contains 15 residues. Germline V CDR1 and CDR2: SEHNR, FQNEAQ (reference sequence). The CDR3 is CASSLVSGSGTEAFF. CDR3 in DNA: TGTGCCAGCAGCTTAGTTTCTGGGAGTGGGACTGAAGCTTTCTTT.

This chain joins TRBV27 and TRBJ2-7; TRBD1 aligns across 12 bases. Losses at the gene ends were 6 bases for V and 5 bases for J; bases not matched to a gene: 8. The CDR3 covers 15 residues. The V gene's germline CDR1 is MNHEY and CDR2 SMNVEV (reference sequence). Here the CDR3 reads CASSPRGQGADEQYF. CDR3 sequence (DNA): TGTGCCAGCAGCCCACGGGGACAGGGGGCCGACGAGCAGTACTTC.

The V and J genes are TRBV2 and TRBJ1-2; 7 nucleotides match TRBD1. Germline V gene sequence: CDR1 SNHLY, CDR2 FYNNEI. The length of the CDR3 is 13 residues. V shed 6 bases, J shed 4 bases, and the junction held 5 bases outside the gene matches. The CDR3: CASRDRVGYGYTF. CDR3 in DNA: TGTGCCAGCAGAGACAGGGTGGGCTATGGCTACACCTTC.

The chain uses TRBV28 and TRBJ1-1, with D uncertain. V lost 3 bases and J 1 base, leaving 6 bases between the germline ends. Germline CDR1 and CDR2: MDHEN and SYDVKM. This CDR3 has 13 residues. The CDR3 nucleotides read TGTGCCAGCAGTTTCCCCGGGAACACTGAAGCTTTCTTT. Encoded protein: CASSFPGNTEAFF.

A single count supports this clone. The gene calls are TRBV27 and TRBJ1-1; tentative D call: TRBD1 (5 bases). Trimming removed 8 bases at V and 2 bases at J, with 12 bases between. Germline CDR1 reads MNHEY; CDR2 reads SMNVEV (reference sequence). The CDR3 runs 13 residues. CDR3 loop: CASRSGLNTEAFF. The DNA of the CDR3 is TGTGCCAGCCGGTCGGGACTCAACACTGAAGCTTTCTTT.

The V call is TRBV19, the J call TRBJ2-5, with 9 nucleotides matching TRBD2. The V gene end was trimmed by 8 bases and the J gene end by 7 bases; junction bases not matched to a gene: 14. CDR3 length: 15 residues. Germline V gene lookup returns CDR1 LNHDA and CDR2 SQIVND (reference sequence). CDR3 bases: TGTGCCAGTTGCCGGACTAGCGACCGTAGGGGGACCCAGTACTTC. Encoded protein: CASCRTSDRRGTQYF.

The count of this clone is one. This chain uses TRBV4-2 with TRBJ2-7; TRBD2 aligns across 8 bases. The V gene end was trimmed by 1 base and the J gene end by 6 bases; junction bases not matched to a gene: 5. Looked up from germline, CDR1 is LGHNA and CDR2 is YNFKEQ. The CDR3 has 14 amino acids. CDR3 DNA: TGTGCCAGCAGCCAAGGACGGGAGGGCGGCGAGCAGTACTTC. It yields the protein CASSQGREGGEQYF.

This chain links TRBV5-1 with TRBJ1-4, with TRBD1 matching 8 bases. Per the germline V gene, CDR1 is SGHRS and CDR2 is YFSETQ. With V trimmed by 2 bases and J by 3 bases, 0 bases remained unmatched. The CDR3 is made up of 14 amino acids. CDR3 protein: CASSLQGANEKLFF. As DNA, the CDR3 is TGCGCCAGCAGCTTACAGGGGGCTAATGAAAAACTGTTTTTT.

The chain combines TRBV7-2 with TRBJ1-2; D might be TRBD1 (6 bases). Germline CDR1 is SGHTA and CDR2 is FQGNSA. The CDR3 runs to 14 residues. V was cut by 5 bases and J by 4 bases, with 14 bases left in between. The CDR3 is CASSPGQIGYGYTF. As DNA, the CDR3 is TGTGCCAGCAGCCCTGGACAGATAGGCTATGGCTACACCTTC. Full variable domain (remainder filled in from reference TRBV7-2 and TRBJ1-2): GAGVSQSPSNKVTEKGKDVELRCDPISGHTALYWYRQSLGQGLEFLIYFQGNSAPDKSGLPSDRFSAERTGGSVSTLTIQRTQQEDSAVYLCASSPGQIGYGYTFGSGTRLTVV.

This clone has only a few counts. The same CDR3 also results from other DNA sequences found in this sample. The chain links TRBV6-5 to TRBJ1-2; 9 bases map to TRBD1. The CDR3 contains 14 residues. The V gene end was trimmed by 0 bases and the J gene end by 4 bases; junction bases not matched to a gene: 0. Germline V lookup: CDR1 MNHEY, CDR2 SVGAGI. The CDR3 nucleotides read TGTGCCAGCAGTTACTCGACAGGGGGCTATGGCTACACCTTC. Translation: CASSYSTGGYGYTF.

This chain links TRBV28 with TRBJ1-1; the match to TRBD1 covers 9 bases. J lost 5 bases, V lost 3 bases, and 4 bases had no gene match. The CDR3 is 14 residues long. Germline V gene data show CDR1 as MDHEN and CDR2 as SYDVKM. CDR3 in DNA: TGTGCCAGCAGTTTCGACAGGGGGGGGACTGAAGCTTTCTTT. Translated, it gives CASSFDRGGTEAFF.

The chain links TRBV15 to TRBJ1-2; 7 positions match TRBD1. The CDR3 contains 14 residues. Looked up from germline, CDR1 is LNHNV and CDR2 is YYDKDF (reference sequence). The junction had 5 bases not matched to a gene; V was cut back by 5 bases and J by 2 bases. The CDR3 DNA reads as TGTGCCACCAGCTCGGGACAGACCAACTATGGCTACACCTTC. It translates to CATSSGQTNYGYTF.

The V and J genes are TRBV13 and TRBJ1-4, with no clear D. In germline, CDR1 is PRHDT, CDR2 FYEKMQ (reference sequence). V was cut by 0 bases and J by 8 bases, with 7 bases left in between. The CDR3 consists of 13 residues. CDR3 residues: CASSLGLYEKLFF. The CDR3 coding sequence is TGTGCCAGCAGCTTAGGACTTTACGAAAAACTGTTTTTT.

The chain links TRBV3-1 (or the pseudogene TRBV3-2) to TRBJ2-2; D might be TRBD2 (5 bases). V shed 2 bases and J shed 5 bases, with 15 bases lying between them. Germline loops: CDR1 LGHDT, CDR2 YNNKEL (reference sequence). This CDR3 region has 16 residues. CDR3 coding DNA: TGTGCCAGCAGCCAATTTCGGGATACGGGGACCGGGGAGCTGTTTTTT. It specifies CASSQFRDTGTGELFF.

The genes are TRBV29-1 and TRBJ2-7; TRBD1 matches at 8 bases. Unmatched junction bases numbered 6, after V lost 7 bases and J lost 4 bases. Germline-derived CDR1 and CDR2 are SQVTM and ANQGSEA. This CDR3 contains 12 residues. The CDR3 coding sequence is TGCAGCGCACGGACAGGGACATACGAGCAGTACTTC. Translated: CSARTGTYEQYF.

CDR3 amino acids: CATAPRGVGNEQFF. The CDR3 nucleotides read TGTGCCACCGCTCCGCGGGGGGTGGGCAATGAGCAGTTCTTC. This chain uses TRBV24-1 with TRBJ2-1, with 8 bases fitting TRBD2. V trimming: 9 bases; J trimming: 6 bases; junction bases outside the gene matches: 9. This CDR3 comprises 14 residues. Germline V gene data show CDR1 as KGHDR and CDR2 as SFDVKD.

The chain couples TRBV9 to TRBJ2-3; the match to TRBD2 covers 8 bases. The CDR3 contains 16 residues. Trimming at V came to 0 bases and at J to 6 bases, leaving 9 bases not matched to a gene. CDR1 and CDR2 (germline): SGDLS, YYNGEE. The DNA for the CDR3 is TGTGCCAGCAGCGTAGGCCTAACTAGCGGAGCGGATACGCAGTATTTT. Encoded protein: CASSVGLTSGADTQYF.

This clone was counted once. The chain couples TRBV5-4 to TRBJ2-1, with unresolved D. The germline V gene has CDR1 SGHNT and CDR2 YYREEE (reference sequence). The ends were cut back, 0 bases at V and 6 bases at J, with 13 bases in the middle. The CDR3 contains 15 residues. Written as DNA, the CDR3 is TGTGCCAGCAGCTTGGTGGGCGCCAACTCCAATGAGCAGTTCTTC. Amino acids: CASSLVGANSNEQFF.

The rearrangement joins TRBV19 to TRBJ1-2; D is possibly TRBD1 (5 bases). CDR3 length equals 14 residues. CDR1 and CDR2 (germline): LNHDA, SQIVND (reference sequence). The V end was cut by 4 bases, the J end by 7 bases, with 16 bases between. For the CDR3, the DNA is TGTGCCAGTAGTACCTCCGGCAGGGACTTTGGCTACACCTTC. It codes for CASSTSGRDFGYTF.

The CDR3 coding sequence is TGTGCCAGCAGTGAAGGAGCGGGAGGGCCCAACACCGGGGAGCTGTTTTTT. It is translated as CASSEGAGGPNTGELFF. V usage is TRBV2 and J usage is TRBJ2-2, with 10 bases aligning to TRBD2. This CDR3 has 17 amino acids. CDR1 and CDR2 (germline): SNHLY, FYNNEI. Losses at the gene ends were 1 base for V and 2 bases for J; bases not matched to a gene: 4.

The chain couples TRBV6-4 to TRBJ2-1; D is possibly TRBD2 (5 bases). The germline V gene encodes CDR1 MRHNA and CDR2 SNTAGT. This CDR3 has 13 amino acids. V was cut by 3 bases and J by 8 bases, with 11 bases left in between. CDR3 protein: CASSEDSTDEQFF. DNA for the CDR3: TGTGCCAGCAGTGAGGACTCCACGGATGAGCAGTTCTTC.

The chain combines TRBV3-1 (or the pseudogene TRBV3-2) with TRBJ1-4; TRBD1 matches at 10 bases. CDR1 is LGHDT, CDR2 YNNKEL, per germline (reference sequence). The CDR3 totals 15 residues. The J segment lost 8 bases and the V segment lost 2 bases, leaving 5 bases of the junction unmatched. This CDR3 is CASSQKGQGREKLFF. DNA of the CDR3: TGTGCCAGCAGCCAAAAGGGACAGGGGAGGGAAAAACTGTTTTTT.

The V call is TRBV11-2, the J call TRBJ2-1, with 7 bases aligning to TRBD2. There are 14 residues in the CDR3. The germline CDR1 and CDR2 sequences are SGHAT and FQNNGV. The ends lost 7 bases at V and 2 bases at J; junction bases unmatched: 5. The CDR3 nucleotides are TGTGCCAGCACCTTGGGGGGGGCCTACAATGAGCAGTTCTTC. It is translated as CASTLGGAYNEQFF.

This clone was observed many times. This chain connects TRBV5-1 to TRBJ2-6; 7 nucleotides match TRBD1. Germline V CDR1 and CDR2: SGHRS, YFSETQ. The ends lost 5 bases at V and 0 bases at J; junction bases unmatched: 8. CDR3 length equals 17 residues. In DNA, the CDR3 is TGCGCCAGCAGTTACCTGGGACAGCCCTCTGGGGCCAACGTCCTGACTTTC. The encoded protein is CASSYLGQPSGANVLTF.

In its sample, this clone was seen once. The V call is TRBV6-5, the J call TRBJ1-6; D may be TRBD1 (5 bases). The germline gives CDR1 MNHEY, CDR2 SVGAGI. The V gene lost 4 bases and the J gene lost 4 bases, with 11 bases spanning the gap. CDR3 size: 15 residues. The CDR3: CASSSTVGYNSPLHF. CDR3 in DNA: TGTGCCAGCAGTTCGACAGTGGGGTATAATTCACCCCTCCACTTT.

The chain recombines TRBV5-8 with TRBJ1-2; TRBD1 agrees at 8 bases. Trimming removed 2 bases from V and 8 bases from J; junction bases left unmatched: 17. Germline CDR1 is SGHTS and CDR2 is YDEGEE. The CDR3 has 17 amino acids. As DNA, the CDR3 is TGTGCCAGCAGCTTCCCCGGACAGGGAAGGTATTACGGCGGCTACACCTTC. Amino acid sequence: CASSFPGQGRYYGGYTF.

The gene calls are TRBV27 and TRBJ2-7; 7 bases are a match to TRBD1. CDR1 and CDR2 from the germline V gene are MNHEY and SMNVEV (reference sequence). The CDR3 totals 13 residues. V dropped 4 bases and J dropped 4; count of bases not matched to a gene: 4. CDR3 coding DNA: TGTGCCAGCAGTTCGCACAGGGGTTACGAGCAGTACTTC. Protein sequence: CASSSHRGYEQYF.

DNA for the CDR3: TGTGCCAGCAGGCCCGGACTAGCGGGAGGGCAAGAGACCCAGTACTTC. Translated: CASRPGLAGGQETQYF. The chain links TRBV7-9 to TRBJ2-5; 15 positions agree with TRBD2. CDR3 length: 16 amino acids. Germline trimming cut 6 bases from V and 2 bases from J; bases unmatched to any gene: 4. Germline V gene sequence: CDR1 SEHNR, CDR2 FQNEAQ (reference sequence).

This clone appeared a single time. The rearrangement joins TRBV19 to TRBJ1-3; no definite D call. The CDR3 length is 15 residues. The V gene lost 3 bases and the J gene lost 2 bases, with 11 bases spanning the gap. Germline V gene data show CDR1 as LNHDA and CDR2 as SQIVND (reference sequence). The CDR3 DNA reads as TGTGCCAGTAGTATGGGGAGAGGTACTGGAAACACCATATATTTT. Translation: CASSMGRGTGNTIYF. The full variable domain, completed using reference TRBV19 and TRBJ1-3, is DGGITQSPKYLFRKEGQNVTLSCEQNLNHDAMYWYRQDPGQGLRLIYYSQIVNDFQKGDIAEGYSVSREKKESFPLTVTSAQKNPTAFYLCASSMGRGTGNTIYFGEGSWLTVV.